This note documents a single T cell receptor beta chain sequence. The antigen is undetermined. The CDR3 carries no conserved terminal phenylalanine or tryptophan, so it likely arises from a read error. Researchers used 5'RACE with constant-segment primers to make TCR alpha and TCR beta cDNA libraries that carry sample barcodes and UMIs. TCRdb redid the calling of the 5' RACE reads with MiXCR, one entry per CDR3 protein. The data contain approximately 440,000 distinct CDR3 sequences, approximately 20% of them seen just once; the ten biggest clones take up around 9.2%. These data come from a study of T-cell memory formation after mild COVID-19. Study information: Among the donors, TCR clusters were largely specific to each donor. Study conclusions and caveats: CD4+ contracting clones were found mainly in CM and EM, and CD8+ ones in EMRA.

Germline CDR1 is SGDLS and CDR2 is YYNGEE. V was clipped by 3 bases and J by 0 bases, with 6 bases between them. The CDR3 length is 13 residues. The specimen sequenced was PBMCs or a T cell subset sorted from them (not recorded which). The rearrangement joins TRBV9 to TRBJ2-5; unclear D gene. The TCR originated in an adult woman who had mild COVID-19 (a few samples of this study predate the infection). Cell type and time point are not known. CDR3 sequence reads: CASSAPYQETQYL. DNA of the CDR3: TGTGCCAGCAGCGCTCCTTACCAAGAGACCCAGTACTTA.